What follows is one T cell receptor beta chain and its context. What it recognizes is unknown. Measured with immunoSEQ multiplex PCR; TCRdb has only the in-frame clones, and not every one. The sample contains tens of thousands of clones, 85% to 90% of which appear only once. The data stem from a study of Tregs in tolerant kidney transplant recipients. Study in general: Recipients received nonmyeloablative bone marrow transplants from related graft donors, with transient mixed chimerism.

The CDR3 loop spans 13 amino acids. CDR1 is SQVTM, CDR2 ANQGSEA, per germline. The V and J ends lost 7 bases and 4 bases respectively, with 16 bases between them. Study-level results: Nucleotide sequences could not be compared across some patients' samples due to primer changes. The most relevant donor-specific Treg TCRbeta repertoire apparently came from expansion with activated donor B cells. Findings come from small patient numbers and require larger validation.

The J gene is TRBJ1-1, the V gene TRBV29-1; D unclear. This specimen consisted of CD4+ T cells from blood, obtained before the transplant. The clonotype originates from a human donor who received a combined kidney and bone marrow transplant. In DNA form, the CDR3 reads TGCAGCGGTCATGTCCATGAGGGCACTGAAGCTTTCTTT. Translation gives CSGHVHEGTEAFF.